The T cell receptor beta chain described here comes from a study of cytomegalovirus exposure and HLA in healthy donors. In the study overall: Of over 350 genotyped donors, 75% to 90% grouped in the Caucasian-associated ancestry cluster. Findings and limits, study-wide: Highly shared variants forming one cluster were likely a sequencing artifact.

On this clone: Antigen specificity is unknown.

The V gene's germline CDR1 is PRHDT and CDR2 FYEKMQ (reference sequence). Trimming removed 5 bases at V and 0 bases at J, with 14 bases between. CDR3 length: 15 amino acids. The PCR ran on 60 Vbeta and 13 Jbeta primers. Data came from immunoSEQ multiplex PCR; TCRdb stores just in-frame clones and leaves some out. The data contain some 140,000 clones, roughly 85% of them singletons. Sequenced sample: PBMCs. The V and J genes are TRBV13 and TRBJ2-7; perhaps TRBD1 as D (6 bases). The source is a man aged 35 to 55 in good health and CMV-seropositive. The CDR3, as DNA: TGTGCCAGCAGCCAAGATACAGGGCCCTCCTACGAGCAGTACTTC. Translating gives CASSQDTGPSYEQYF.